A selection of T cell receptor beta chains follows, all from one sample in a study of T-cell reconstitution after alpha-beta-depleted transplantation in children. TCRdb analysed the PCR reads with MiXCR anew, one entry per CDR3 protein. The data hold 45,000 to 55,000 distinct CDR3 sequences, with around a tenth observed a single time. The source material was PBMCs, mostly from graft donor cells, sampled 60 days after TCRalphabeta/CD19-depleted stem cell transplant. Every receptor here comes from a male patient between 2 and 9 years old who had a stem cell transplant for chronic granulomatous disease, so the T cells may come from the graft donor. Each CDR3 is given with its conserved first and last residue. D genes are given only for firm matches. Size tells how often a clone was seen (once, few, many) or the class of an expanded clone, and some rows leave it out.

TRBV12-3/TRBV12-4	many	TRBD2	TRBJ2-6	CASSLALAGAGANVLTF	TGTGCCAGCAGTTTGGCCCTAGCGGGGGCTGGGGCCAACGTCCTGACTTTC
TRBV5-1	many	NA	TRBJ2-1	CASSPSLGRSSYNEQFF	TGCGCCAGCAGCCCTTCACTTGGCCGCAGCTCCTACAATGAGCAGTTCTTC
TRBV29-1	many	TRBD2	TRBJ2-1	CSAAPTSGINNEQFF	TGCAGCGCTGCCCCGACTAGCGGGATTAACAATGAGCAGTTCTTC
TRBV7-3	many	TRBD1	TRBJ2-1	CASSLGTGNEQFF	TGTGCCAGCAGCTTGGGGACAGGGAATGAGCAGTTCTTC
TRBV3-1	NA	NA	TRBJ1-2	CASSQLDSLGSPCGYTF	TGTGCCAGCAGCCAACTAGACAGCCTCGGATCCCCCTGTGGCTACACCTTC
TRBV12-3/TRBV12-4	many	TRBD1	TRBJ1-4	CASSMGQGEKLFF	TGTGCCAGCAGTATGGGACAGGGGGAAAAACTGTTTTTT
TRBV5-6	many	TRBD1	TRBJ1-1	CASSLFVGTVNTEAFF	TGTGCCAGCAGCTTATTTGTCGGGACAGTGAACACTGAAGCTTTCTTT
TRBV11-2	NA	NA	TRBJ1-4	CASSQGVLTNEKLFF	TGTGCCAGCAGCCAAGGGGTTCTTACTAATGAAAAACTGTTTTTT
TRBV19	NA	TRBD1	TRBJ1-2	CASSTPQGTPTNYGYTF	TGTGCCAGTAGTACACCACAGGGGACCCCAACTAACTATGGCTACACCTTC
TRBV3-1	many	TRBD2	TRBJ2-3	CASSQGLAGGGDTQYF	TGTGCCAGCAGCCAAGGACTAGCGGGAGGCGGGGATACGCAGTATTTT
TRBV25-1	few	TRBD2	TRBJ2-1	CASSPRLAGVWEQFF	TGTGCCAGCAGCCCCCGCCTAGCGGGAGTCTGGGAGCAGTTCTTC
TRBV11-2	NA	NA	TRBJ1-1	CASSLDTLNTEAFF	TGTGCCAGCAGCCTGGACACCTTGAACACTGAAGCTTTCTTT
TRBV14	many	NA	TRBJ2-3	CASSQDVTATTDTQYF	TGTGCCAGCAGCCAAGATGTTACGGCTACCACAGATACGCAGTATTTT
TRBV27	many	NA	TRBJ2-1	CASRDWGGLIF	TGTGCCAGCAGGGACTGGGGGGGGCTGATCTTC
TRBV20-1	many	NA	TRBJ2-3	CSARTWDDTQYF	TGCAGTGCTCGCACCTGGGACGATACGCAGTATTTT
TRBV7-9	few	NA	TRBJ2-5	CASSFRGSQETQYF	TGTGCCAGCAGCTTTCGGGGTTCCCAAGAGACCCAGTACTTC
TRBV19	many	NA	TRBJ1-2	CASSIDSLYGYTF	TGTGCCAGTAGTATAGACTCACTCTATGGCTACACCTTC
TRBV2	many	TRBD1	TRBJ2-7	CASIPDRGYEQYF	TGTGCCAGCATCCCGGACAGGGGCTACGAGCAGTACTTC
TRBV5-1	many	TRBD2	TRBJ2-7	CASSSGSGRAYYEQYF	TGCGCCAGCAGCTCGGGTAGCGGGAGGGCCTACTACGAGCAGTACTTC
TRBV11-3	NA	NA	TRBJ2-7	CAPRGQQTSEISYEQYF	TGTGCCCCCCGGGGACAGCAAACTAGCGAGATATCCTACGAGCAGTACTTC
TRBV4-2	many	TRBD2	TRBJ2-1	CASSQVSGRARFF	TGTGCCAGCAGCCAAGTTAGCGGGAGGGCCCGGTTCTTC
TRBV14	many	TRBD2	TRBJ2-3	CASSHLAGGLVDTQYF	TGTGCCAGCAGCCACCTAGCGGGAGGGCTCGTAGATACGCAGTATTTT
TRBV7-8	many	NA	TRBJ2-2	CASSLRSSWVNTGELFF	TGTGCCAGCAGCTTAAGGTCCTCTTGGGTGAACACCGGGGAGCTGTTTTTT
TRBV4-2	many	NA	TRBJ2-1	CASSLEQAYNEQFF	TGTGCCAGCAGCCTAGAACAGGCTTACAATGAGCAGTTCTTC
TRBV20-1	many	NA	TRBJ2-1	CSARDWGGPSSYNEQFF	TGCAGTGCTAGAGATTGGGGCGGGCCGAGCTCCTACAATGAGCAGTTCTTC
TRBV25-1	many	TRBD1	TRBJ1-2	CASSTGVVGGYTF	TGTGCCAGCAGTACAGGGGTTGTCGGTGGCTACACCTTC
TRBV28	few	TRBD1	TRBJ1-2	CASSRAGTAANYGYTF	TGTGCCAGCAGTCGGGCCGGGACAGCTGCAAACTATGGCTACACCTTC
TRBV20-1	many	TRBD2	TRBJ2-1	CSARDPSGSYNEQFF	TGCAGTGCTAGAGATCCTAGCGGGTCCTACAATGAGCAGTTCTTC
TRBV6-1	many	TRBD2	TRBJ2-7	CASSERGLKAGGGYEQYF	TGTGCCAGCAGTGAAAGGGGCCTCAAAGCGGGAGGGGGATACGAGCAGTACTTC
TRBV7-9	few	NA	TRBJ1-1	CASSLSPGLSVAGGFF	TGTGCCAGCAGCTTGAGTCCGGGTCTGTCTGTGGCAGGCGGTTTCTTT
TRBV5-1	many	NA	TRBJ1-1	CASSLAIGVNTEAFF	TGCGCCAGCAGCTTGGCGATAGGGGTGAACACTGAAGCTTTCTTT
TRBV20-1	many	NA	TRBJ2-4	CSASPPWGANIQYF	TGCAGTGCTTCCCCCCCATGGGGAGCAAACATTCAGTACTTC
TRBV6-5	many	NA	TRBJ2-7	CASRALGEGSSEQYF	TGTGCCAGCAGAGCCCTTGGAGAGGGGTCCTCCGAGCAGTACTTC
TRBV6-2/TRBV6-3	NA	NA	TRBJ2-7	CASRKVIGVGLEF	TGTGCCAGCAGAAAAGTAATCGGGGTCGGTCTTGAGTTC
TRBV20-1	few	TRBD1	TRBJ2-1	CSAAGTGGLNEQFF	TGCAGTGCGGCCGGGACAGGGGGCCTGAATGAGCAGTTCTTC
TRBV4-3	NA	TRBD2	TRBJ2-7	CASSQGLSRGGYEQYF	TGCGCCAGCAGCCAAGGGTTGAGCCGCGGGGGATACGAGCAGTACTTC
TRBV11-3	medium-sized	NA	TRBJ2-1	CARLPSSYNEQFF	TGTGCCAGATTGCCTAGCTCCTACAATGAGCAGTTCTTC
TRBV12-3/TRBV12-4	NA	TRBD2	TRBJ2-5	CASSFRLAGEQETQYF	TGTGCCAGCAGTTTTCGACTAGCGGGAGAACAAGAGACCCAGTACTTC
TRBV4-2	many	NA	TRBJ2-7	CASSQEGSTYEQYF	TGTGCCAGCAGCCAAGAAGGTAGTACCTACGAGCAGTACTTC
TRBV7-3	many	NA	TRBJ2-7	CASSLQGGSYEQYF	TGTGCCAGCAGCTTACAGGGCGGGTCCTACGAGCAGTACTTC
TRBV27	many	NA	TRBJ2-7	CARQFRVWGGTYEQYF	TGTGCCAGACAGTTCCGGGTGTGGGGTGGGACCTACGAGCAGTACTTC
TRBV2	few	TRBD2	TRBJ2-1	CASSDQTSGNYNEQFF	TGTGCCAGCAGTGACCAGACTAGCGGAAACTACAATGAGCAGTTCTTC
TRBV6-5	many	NA	TRBJ2-1	CASSYSTGLASYNEQFF	TGTGCCAGCAGTTACTCGACAGGCCTAGCGTCCTACAATGAGCAGTTCTTC